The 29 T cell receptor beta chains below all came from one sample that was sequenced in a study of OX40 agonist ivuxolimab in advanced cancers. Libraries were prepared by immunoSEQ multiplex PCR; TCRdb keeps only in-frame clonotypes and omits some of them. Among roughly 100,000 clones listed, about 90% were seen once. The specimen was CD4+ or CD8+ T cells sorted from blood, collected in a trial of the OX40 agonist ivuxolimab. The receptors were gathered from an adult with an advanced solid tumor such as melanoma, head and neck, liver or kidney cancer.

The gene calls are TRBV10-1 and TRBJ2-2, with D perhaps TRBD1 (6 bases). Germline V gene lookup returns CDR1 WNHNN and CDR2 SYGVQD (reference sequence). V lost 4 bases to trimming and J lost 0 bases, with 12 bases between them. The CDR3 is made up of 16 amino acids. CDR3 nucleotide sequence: TGCGCCAGCAGTGTAACAGGGCCTACGAACACCGGGGAGCTGTTTTTT. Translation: CASSVTGPTNTGELFF.

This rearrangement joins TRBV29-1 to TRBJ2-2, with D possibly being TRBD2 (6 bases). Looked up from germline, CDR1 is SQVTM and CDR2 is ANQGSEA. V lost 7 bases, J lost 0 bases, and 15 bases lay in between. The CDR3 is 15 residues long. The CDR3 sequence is CSAIRTTSNTGELFF. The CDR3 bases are TGCAGCGCGATAAGGACTACCTCGAACACCGGGGAGCTGTTTTTT.

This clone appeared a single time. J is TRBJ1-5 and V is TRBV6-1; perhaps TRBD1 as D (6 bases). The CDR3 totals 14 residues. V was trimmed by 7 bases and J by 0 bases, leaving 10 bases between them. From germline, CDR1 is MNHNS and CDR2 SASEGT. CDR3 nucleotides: TGTGCCAGCACGGGGGCCCATAGCAATCAGCCCCAGCATTTT. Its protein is CASTGAHSNQPQHF.

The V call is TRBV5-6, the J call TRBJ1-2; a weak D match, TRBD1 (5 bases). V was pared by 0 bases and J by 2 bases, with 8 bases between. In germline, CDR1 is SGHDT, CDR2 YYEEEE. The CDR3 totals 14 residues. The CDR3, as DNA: TGTGCCAGCAGCTTGGTTGCAGGGAACTATGGCTACACCTTC. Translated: CASSLVAGNYGYTF.

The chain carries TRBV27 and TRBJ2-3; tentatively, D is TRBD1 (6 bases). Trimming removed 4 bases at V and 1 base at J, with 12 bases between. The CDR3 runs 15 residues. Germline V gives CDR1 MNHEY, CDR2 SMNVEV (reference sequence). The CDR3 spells CASSSRGFGTDTQYF. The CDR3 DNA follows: TGTGCCAGCAGTTCCAGGGGTTTTGGCACAGATACGCAGTATTTT.

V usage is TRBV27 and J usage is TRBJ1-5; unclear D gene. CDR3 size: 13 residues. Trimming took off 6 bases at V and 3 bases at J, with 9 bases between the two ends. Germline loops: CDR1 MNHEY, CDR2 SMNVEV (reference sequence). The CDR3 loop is CASRNNVNQPQHF. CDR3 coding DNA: TGTGCCAGCAGGAATAATGTCAATCAGCCCCAGCATTTT.

CDR3 residues: CASSLTGARNTEAFF. CDR3 DNA: TGCGCCAGCAGCTTGACAGGGGCCCGGAACACTGAAGCTTTCTTT. This chain links TRBV5-1 with TRBJ1-1, with TRBD1 matching 7 bases. Germline CDR1 is SGHRS and CDR2 is YFSETQ. The ends lost 1 base at V and 1 base at J; junction bases unmatched: 4. The CDR3 sequence is 15 residues long.

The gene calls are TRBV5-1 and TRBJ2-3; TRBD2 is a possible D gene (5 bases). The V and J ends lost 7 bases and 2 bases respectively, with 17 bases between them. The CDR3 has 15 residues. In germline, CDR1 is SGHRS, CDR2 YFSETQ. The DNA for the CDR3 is TGCGCCAGCGGCAAACTAGTCTCGCACACAGATACGCAGTATTTT. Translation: CASGKLVSHTDTQYF.

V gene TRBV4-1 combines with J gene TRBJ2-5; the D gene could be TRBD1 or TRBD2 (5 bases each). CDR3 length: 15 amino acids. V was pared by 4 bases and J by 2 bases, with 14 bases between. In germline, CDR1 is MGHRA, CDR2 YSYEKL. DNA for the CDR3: TGCGCCAGCAGCCCCGGGGCGTTGGCTCAAGAGACCCAGTACTTC. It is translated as CASSPGALAQETQYF.

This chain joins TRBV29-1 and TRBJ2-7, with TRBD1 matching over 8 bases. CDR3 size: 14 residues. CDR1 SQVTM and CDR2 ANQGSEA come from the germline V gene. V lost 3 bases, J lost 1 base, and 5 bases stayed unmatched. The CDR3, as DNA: TGCAGCGTTGATGGGACAGGCGGGTCCTACGAGCAGTACTTC. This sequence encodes CSVDGTGGSYEQYF.

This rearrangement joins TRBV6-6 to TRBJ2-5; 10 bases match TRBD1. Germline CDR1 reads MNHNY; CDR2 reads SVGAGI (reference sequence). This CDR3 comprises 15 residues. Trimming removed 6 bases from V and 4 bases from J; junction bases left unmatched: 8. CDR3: CASSPGQGVGETQYF. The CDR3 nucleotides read TGTGCCAGCAGCCCCGGACAGGGGGTAGGAGAGACCCAGTACTTC.

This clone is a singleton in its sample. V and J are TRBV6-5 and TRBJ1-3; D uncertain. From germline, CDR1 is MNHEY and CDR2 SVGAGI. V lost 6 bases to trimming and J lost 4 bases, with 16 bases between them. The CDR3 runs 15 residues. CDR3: CASRPGGFSGNTIYF. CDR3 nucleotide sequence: TGTGCCAGCAGACCCGGAGGGTTTTCGGGAAACACCATATATTTT.

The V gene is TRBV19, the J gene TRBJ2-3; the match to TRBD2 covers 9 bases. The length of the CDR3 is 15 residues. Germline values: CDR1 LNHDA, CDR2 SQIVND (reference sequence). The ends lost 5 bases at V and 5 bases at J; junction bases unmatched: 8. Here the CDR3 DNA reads TGTGCCAGTAGTCCCGGACTAGCGAAAGGAGATACGCAGTATTTT. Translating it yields CASSPGLAKGDTQYF.

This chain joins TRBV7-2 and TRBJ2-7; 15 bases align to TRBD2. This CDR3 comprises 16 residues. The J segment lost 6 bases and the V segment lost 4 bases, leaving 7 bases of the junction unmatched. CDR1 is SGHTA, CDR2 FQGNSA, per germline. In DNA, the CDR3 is TGTGCCAGCAGCTCCTGGACTAGCGGGGGGGCACGCGAGCAGTACTTC. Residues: CASSSWTSGGAREQYF.

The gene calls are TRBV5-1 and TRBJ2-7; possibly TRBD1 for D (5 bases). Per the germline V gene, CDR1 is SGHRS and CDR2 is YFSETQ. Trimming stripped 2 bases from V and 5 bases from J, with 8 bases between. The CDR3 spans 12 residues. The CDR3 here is CASSFDSHEQYF. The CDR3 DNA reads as TGCGCCAGCAGCTTCGACAGCCACGAGCAGTACTTC.

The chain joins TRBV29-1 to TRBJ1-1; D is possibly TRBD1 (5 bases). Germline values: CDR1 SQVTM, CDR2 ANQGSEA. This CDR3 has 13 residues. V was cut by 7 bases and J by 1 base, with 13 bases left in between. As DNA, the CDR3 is TGCAGCGAGGCGGGACGGGGGAACACTGAAGCTTTCTTT. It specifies CSEAGRGNTEAFF.

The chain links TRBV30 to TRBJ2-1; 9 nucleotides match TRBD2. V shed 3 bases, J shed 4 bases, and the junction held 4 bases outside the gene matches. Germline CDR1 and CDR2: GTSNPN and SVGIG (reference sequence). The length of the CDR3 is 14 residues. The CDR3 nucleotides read TGTGCCTGGAGGACTAGCGGAATTTACAATGAGCAGTTCTTC. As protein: CAWRTSGIYNEQFF.

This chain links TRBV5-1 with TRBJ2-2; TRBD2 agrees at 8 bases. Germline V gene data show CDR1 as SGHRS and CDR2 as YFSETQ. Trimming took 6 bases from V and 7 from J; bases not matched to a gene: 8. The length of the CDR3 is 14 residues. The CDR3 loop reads CASTQRESGGELFF. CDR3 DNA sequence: TGCGCCAGCACCCAGCGGGAGAGCGGCGGGGAGCTGTTTTTT.

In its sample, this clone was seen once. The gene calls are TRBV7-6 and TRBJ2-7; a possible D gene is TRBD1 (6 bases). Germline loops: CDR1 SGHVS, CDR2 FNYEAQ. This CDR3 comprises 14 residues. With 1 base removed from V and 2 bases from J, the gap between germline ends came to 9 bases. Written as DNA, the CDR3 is TGTGCCAGCAGCTTAGATAAGGGGGCCTACGAGCAGTACTTC. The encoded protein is CASSLDKGAYEQYF.

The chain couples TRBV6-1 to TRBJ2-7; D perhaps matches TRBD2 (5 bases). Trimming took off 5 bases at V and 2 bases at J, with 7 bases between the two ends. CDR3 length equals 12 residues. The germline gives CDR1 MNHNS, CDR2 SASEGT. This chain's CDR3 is CASSILAYEQYF. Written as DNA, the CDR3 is TGTGCCAGCAGTATACTAGCCTACGAGCAGTACTTC.

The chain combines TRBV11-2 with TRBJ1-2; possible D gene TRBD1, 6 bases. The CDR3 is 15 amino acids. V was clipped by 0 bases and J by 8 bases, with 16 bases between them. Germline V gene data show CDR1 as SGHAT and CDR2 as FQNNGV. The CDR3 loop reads CASSLEGASRGGYTF. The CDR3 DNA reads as TGTGCCAGCAGCTTAGAGGGGGCGTCGAGGGGAGGCTACACCTTC.

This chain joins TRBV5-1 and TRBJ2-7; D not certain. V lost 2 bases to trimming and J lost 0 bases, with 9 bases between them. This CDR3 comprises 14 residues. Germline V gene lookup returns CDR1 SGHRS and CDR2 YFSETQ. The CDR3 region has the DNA TGCGCCAGCAGCTTCAGCGTCACCTCCTACGAGCAGTACTTC. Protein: CASSFSVTSYEQYF.

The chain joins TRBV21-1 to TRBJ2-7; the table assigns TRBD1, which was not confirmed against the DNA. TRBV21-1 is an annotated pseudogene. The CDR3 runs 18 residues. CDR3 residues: CASNITKNRGSSSYEQYF. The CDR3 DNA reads TGTGCCAGCAACATAACGAAAAACAGGGGCTCTAGCTCCTACGAGCAGTACTTC.

The CDR3 sequence: CAWSMTGIGEKLFF. CDR3 DNA sequence: TGTGCCTGGAGTATGACAGGGATTGGTGAAAAACTGTTTTTT. The rearrangement uses TRBV30 and TRBJ1-4; 7 bases match TRBD1. The J segment lost 7 bases and the V segment lost 2 bases, leaving 7 bases of the junction unmatched. Germline V gene sequence: CDR1 GTSNPN, CDR2 SVGIG (reference sequence). The length of the CDR3 is 14 residues.

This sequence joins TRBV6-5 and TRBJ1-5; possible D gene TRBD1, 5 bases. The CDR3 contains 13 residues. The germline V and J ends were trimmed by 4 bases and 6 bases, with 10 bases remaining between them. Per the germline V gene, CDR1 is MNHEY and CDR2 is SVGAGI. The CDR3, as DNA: TGTGCCAGCAGTTTCTCGAGGGGTCAGCCCCAGCATTTT. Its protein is CASSFSRGQPQHF.

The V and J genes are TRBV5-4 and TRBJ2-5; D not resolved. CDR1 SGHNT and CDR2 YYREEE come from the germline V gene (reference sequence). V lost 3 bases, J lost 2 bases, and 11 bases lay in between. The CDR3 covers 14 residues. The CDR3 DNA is TGTGCCAGCAGCTCCCCTAGAGTACAAGAGACCCAGTACTTC. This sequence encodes CASSSPRVQETQYF.

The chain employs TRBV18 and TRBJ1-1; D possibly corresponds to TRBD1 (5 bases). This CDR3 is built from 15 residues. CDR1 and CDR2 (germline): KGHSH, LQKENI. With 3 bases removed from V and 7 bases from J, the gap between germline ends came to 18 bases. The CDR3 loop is CASSPQGSGVSEAFF. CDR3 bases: TGTGCCAGCTCACCCCAGGGCAGCGGGGTCAGTGAAGCTTTCTTT.

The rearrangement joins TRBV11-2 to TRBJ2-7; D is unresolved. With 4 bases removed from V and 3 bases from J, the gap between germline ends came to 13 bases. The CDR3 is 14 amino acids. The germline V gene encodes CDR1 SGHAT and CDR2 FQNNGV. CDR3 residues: CASSSTSSGYEQYF. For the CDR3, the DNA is TGTGCCAGCAGCTCGACTTCATCCGGCTACGAGCAGTACTTC.

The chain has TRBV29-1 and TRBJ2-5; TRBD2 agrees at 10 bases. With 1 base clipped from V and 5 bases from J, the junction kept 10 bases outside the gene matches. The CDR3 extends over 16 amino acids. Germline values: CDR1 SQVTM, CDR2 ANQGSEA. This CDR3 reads CSVEGLAGVSPETQYF. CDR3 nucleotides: TGCAGCGTTGAAGGGCTAGCGGGAGTCTCTCCGGAGACCCAGTACTTC.